This TCR beta chain was obtained from a study of cytomegalovirus exposure and HLA in healthy donors. Study results and caveats: A later analysis found that most CMV-associated TCR beta chains appeared HLA-restricted. A missense variant in DCLRE1C was later tied to TCR beta V- and J-gene trimming. Later work showed greater clonal expansion in HLA-associated TCR beta chains than in equally common others.

A word on this clone: Its antigen is unknown.

PCR primers comprised 60 Vbeta and 13 Jbeta primers. TCRdb keeps only in-frame clones here, not all; method: immunoSEQ multiplex PCR. The sample holds more than 200,000 clones; 65% to 80% are singletons and the top ten take roughly 15%. Per germline, CDR1 MGHRA and CDR2 YSYEKL. The CDR3 consists of 16 residues. Trimming removed 0 bases at V and 6 bases at J, with 12 bases between. The V gene is TRBV4-1, the J gene TRBJ1-6; D is undetermined. The specimen sequenced was PBMCs. The clonotype comes from a man aged 40-49 years in good health and CMV-seronegative. The CDR3 nucleotides are TGCGCCAGCAGCCAAGATAGTAAGGCAGGTAATTCACCCCTCCACTTT. It codes for CASSQDSKAGNSPLHF.